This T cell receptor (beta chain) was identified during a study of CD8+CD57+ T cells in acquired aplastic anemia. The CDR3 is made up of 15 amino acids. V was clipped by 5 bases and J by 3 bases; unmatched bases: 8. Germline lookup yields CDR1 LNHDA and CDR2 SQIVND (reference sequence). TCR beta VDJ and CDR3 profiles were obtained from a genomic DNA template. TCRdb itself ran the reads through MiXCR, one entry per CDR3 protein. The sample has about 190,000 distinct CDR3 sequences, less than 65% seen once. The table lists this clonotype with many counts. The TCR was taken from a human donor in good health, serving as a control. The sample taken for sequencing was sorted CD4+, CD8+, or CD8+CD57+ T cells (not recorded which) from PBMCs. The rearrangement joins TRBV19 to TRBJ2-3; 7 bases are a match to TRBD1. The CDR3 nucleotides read TGTGCCAGTAGTGAGACAGGGCCGGGTACAGATACGCAGTATTTT. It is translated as CASSETGPGTDTQYF.